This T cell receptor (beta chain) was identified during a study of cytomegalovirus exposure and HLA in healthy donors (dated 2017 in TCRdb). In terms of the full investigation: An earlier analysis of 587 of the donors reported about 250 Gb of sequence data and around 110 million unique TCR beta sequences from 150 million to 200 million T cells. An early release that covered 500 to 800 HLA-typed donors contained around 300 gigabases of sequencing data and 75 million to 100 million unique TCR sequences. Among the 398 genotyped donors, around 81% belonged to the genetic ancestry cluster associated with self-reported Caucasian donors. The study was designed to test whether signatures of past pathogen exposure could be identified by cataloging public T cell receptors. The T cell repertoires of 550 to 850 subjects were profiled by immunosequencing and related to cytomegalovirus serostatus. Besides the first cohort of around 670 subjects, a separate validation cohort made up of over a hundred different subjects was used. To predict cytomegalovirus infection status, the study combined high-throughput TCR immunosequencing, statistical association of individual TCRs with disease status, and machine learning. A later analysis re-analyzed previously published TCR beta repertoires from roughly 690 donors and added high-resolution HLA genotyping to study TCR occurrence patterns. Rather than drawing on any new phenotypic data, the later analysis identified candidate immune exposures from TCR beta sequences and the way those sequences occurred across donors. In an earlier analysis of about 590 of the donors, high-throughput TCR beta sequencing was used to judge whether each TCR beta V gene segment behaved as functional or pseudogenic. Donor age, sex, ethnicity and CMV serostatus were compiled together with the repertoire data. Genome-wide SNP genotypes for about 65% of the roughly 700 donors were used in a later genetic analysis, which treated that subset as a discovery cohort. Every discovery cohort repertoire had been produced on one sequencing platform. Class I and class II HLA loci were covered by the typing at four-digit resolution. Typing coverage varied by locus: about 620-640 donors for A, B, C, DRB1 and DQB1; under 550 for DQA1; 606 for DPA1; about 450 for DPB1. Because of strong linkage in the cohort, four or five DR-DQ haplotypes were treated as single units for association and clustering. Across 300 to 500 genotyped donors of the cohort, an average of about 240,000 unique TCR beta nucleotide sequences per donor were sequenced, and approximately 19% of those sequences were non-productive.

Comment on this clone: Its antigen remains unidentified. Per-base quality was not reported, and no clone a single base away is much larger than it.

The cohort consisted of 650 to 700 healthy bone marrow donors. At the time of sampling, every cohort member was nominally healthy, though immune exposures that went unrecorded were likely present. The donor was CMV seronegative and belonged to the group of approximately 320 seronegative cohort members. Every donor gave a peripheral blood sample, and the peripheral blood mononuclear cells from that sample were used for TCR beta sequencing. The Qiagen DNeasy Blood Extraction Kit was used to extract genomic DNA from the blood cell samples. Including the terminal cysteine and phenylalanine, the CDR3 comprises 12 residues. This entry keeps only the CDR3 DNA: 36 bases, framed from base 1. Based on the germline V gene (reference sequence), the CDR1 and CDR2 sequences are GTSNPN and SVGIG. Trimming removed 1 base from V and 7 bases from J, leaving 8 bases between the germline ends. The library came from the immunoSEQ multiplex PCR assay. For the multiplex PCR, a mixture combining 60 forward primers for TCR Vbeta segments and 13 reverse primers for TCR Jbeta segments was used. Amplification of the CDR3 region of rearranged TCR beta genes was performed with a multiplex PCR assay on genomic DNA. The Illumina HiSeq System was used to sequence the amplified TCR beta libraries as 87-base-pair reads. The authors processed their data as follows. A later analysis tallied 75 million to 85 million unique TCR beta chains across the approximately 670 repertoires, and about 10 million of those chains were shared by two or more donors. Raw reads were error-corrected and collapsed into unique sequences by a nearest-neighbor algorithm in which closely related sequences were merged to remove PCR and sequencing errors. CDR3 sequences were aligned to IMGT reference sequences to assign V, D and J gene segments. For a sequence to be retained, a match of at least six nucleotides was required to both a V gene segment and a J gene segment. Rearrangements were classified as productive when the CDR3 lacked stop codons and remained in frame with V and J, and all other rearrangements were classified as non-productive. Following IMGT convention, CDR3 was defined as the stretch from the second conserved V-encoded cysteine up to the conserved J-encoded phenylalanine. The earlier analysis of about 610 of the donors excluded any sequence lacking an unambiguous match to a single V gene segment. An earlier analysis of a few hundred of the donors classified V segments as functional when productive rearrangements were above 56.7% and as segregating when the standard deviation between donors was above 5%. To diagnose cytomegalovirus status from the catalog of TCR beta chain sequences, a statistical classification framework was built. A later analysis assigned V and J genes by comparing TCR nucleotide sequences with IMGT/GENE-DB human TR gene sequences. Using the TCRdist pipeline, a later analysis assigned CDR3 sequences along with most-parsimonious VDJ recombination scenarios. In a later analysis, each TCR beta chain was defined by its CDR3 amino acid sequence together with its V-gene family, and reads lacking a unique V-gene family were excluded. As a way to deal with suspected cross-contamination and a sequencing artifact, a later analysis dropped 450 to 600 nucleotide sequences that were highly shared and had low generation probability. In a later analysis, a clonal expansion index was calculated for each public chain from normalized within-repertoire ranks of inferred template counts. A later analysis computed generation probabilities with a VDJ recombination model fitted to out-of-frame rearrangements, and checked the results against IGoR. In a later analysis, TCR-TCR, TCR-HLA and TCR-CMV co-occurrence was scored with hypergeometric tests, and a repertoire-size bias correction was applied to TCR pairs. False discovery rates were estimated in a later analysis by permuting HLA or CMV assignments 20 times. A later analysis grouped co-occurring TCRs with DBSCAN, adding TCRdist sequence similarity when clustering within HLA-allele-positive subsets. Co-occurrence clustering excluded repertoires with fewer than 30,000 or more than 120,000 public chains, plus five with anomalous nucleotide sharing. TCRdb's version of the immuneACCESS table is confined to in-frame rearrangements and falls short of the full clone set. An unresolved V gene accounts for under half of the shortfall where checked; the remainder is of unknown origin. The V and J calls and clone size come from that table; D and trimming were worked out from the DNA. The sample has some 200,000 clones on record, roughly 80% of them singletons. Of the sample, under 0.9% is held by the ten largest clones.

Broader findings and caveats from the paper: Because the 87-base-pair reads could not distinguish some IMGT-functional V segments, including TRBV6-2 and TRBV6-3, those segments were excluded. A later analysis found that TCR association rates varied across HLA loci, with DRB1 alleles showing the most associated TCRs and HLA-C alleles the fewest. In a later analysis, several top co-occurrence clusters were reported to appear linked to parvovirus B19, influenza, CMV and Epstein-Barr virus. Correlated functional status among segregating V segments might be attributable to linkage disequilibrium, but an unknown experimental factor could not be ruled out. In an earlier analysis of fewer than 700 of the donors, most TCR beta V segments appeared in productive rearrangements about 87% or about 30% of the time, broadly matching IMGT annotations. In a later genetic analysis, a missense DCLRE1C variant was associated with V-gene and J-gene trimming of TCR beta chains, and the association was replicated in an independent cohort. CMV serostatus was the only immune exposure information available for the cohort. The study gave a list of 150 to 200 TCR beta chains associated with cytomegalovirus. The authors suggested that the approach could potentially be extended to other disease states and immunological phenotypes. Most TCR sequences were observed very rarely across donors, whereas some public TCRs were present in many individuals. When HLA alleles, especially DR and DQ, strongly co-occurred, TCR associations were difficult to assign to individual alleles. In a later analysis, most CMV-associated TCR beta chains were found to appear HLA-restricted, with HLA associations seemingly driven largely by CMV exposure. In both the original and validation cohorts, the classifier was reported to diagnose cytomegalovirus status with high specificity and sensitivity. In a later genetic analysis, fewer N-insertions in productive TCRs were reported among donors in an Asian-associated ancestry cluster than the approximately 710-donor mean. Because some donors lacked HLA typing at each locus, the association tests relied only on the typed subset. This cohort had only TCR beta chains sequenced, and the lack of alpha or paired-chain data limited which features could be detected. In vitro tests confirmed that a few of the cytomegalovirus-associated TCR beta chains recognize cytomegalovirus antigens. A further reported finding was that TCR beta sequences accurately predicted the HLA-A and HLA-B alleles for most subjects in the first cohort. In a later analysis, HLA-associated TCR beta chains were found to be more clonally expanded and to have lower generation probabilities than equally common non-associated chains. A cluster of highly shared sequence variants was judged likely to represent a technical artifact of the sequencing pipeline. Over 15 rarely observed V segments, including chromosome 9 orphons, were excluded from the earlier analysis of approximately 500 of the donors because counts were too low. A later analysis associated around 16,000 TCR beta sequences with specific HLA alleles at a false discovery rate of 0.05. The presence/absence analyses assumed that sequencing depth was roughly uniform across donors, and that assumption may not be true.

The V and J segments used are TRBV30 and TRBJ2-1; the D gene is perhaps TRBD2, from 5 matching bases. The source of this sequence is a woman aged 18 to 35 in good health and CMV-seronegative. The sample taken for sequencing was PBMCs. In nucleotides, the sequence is TGTGCCTGGAGTGGGACTTATAATGAGCAGTTCTTC. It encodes CAWSGTYNEQFF.